The clone carrying this T cell receptor delta chain qualifies as medium-sized. Additional DNA sequences in this sample encode the identical CDR3. The data originate from a study of gamma-delta chains in newborns, infants, children. Germline V gene lookup returns CDR1 GEAIGNYY and CDR2 EKD. V dropped 0 bases and J dropped 0; count of bases not matched to a gene: 5. This CDR3 has 19 residues. TCRdb repeated clone calling on the reads with CATT. The sample records fewer than 4,500 delta-chain clones, 3.1% being singletons. Material: blood. The V and J genes are TRDV2 and TRDJ3; 9 positions agree with TRDD3. This clonotype originated in a child who was a newborn, infant or young child, either healthy, febrile or measles-vaccinated (not recorded which). The CDR3 DNA sequence: TGTGCCTGTGACACCGTCGGGGGGATACTCTCCTGGGACACCCGACAGATGTTTTTC. It encodes CACDTVGGILSWDTRQMFF.